The clone carrying this T cell receptor (beta chain) was observed a few times. Its specificity is not known. The data belong to a study of T-cell memory formation after mild COVID-19. Employing constant-segment primers, 5'RACE generated TCR alpha and TCR beta cDNA libraries bearing sample barcodes and UMIs. Each CDR3 protein gets one entry after TCRdb re-called the 5' RACE reads with MiXCR. The sample has about half a million distinct CDR3 sequences; roughly 20% are singletons. From germline, CDR1 is SGHDN and CDR2 FVKESK. J gave up 2 bases and V 3 bases, and 4 bases lay outside the gene matches. CDR3 length equals 15 residues. Study findings and constraints: Contracting clones, day 15 to 85, had balanced CD4/CD8, and later expanders favored CD4+. CM and EM subsets held most contracting CD4+ clones; EMRA held CD8+ ones.

The origin of this receptor is an adult woman who had mild COVID-19 (a few samples of this study predate the infection). Cell type and time point are not known. Sample: PBMCs or a T cell subset sorted from them (not recorded which). This sequence joins TRBV14 and TRBJ2-1; the match to TRBD2 covers 7 bases. The CDR3 loop reads CASSQPSGAYNEQFF. CDR3 in DNA: TGTGCCAGCAGCCAGCCTAGCGGAGCCTACAATGAGCAGTTCTTC.